The sequence of this T cell receptor (beta chain) was determined in a study of T cell responses to AZD1222 COVID-19 vaccine. Notes on the study in general: Donors skewed white British and female; clonal diversity was possibly underestimated.

Repertoires were generated with immunoSEQ multiplex PCR, while TCRdb's copy carries only in-frame clones and drops some. The data hold fewer than 150,000 clones, with 90% observed a single time. V was shortened by 5 bases and J by 2 bases, with 12 bases between the two germline ends. The germline gives CDR1 MNHEY, CDR2 SVGAGI. The CDR3 sequence is 14 residues long. In regard to this clone: Its antigen remains unidentified.

The sequencing here drew on peripheral blood, taken on day 0 of AZD1222 vaccination. The rearrangement links TRBV6-5 to TRBJ1-1; unclear D gene. The source of this sequence is an adult in good health. The CDR3: CASSPGTYNTEAFF. The CDR3 coding sequence is TGTGCCAGCAGTCCCGGTACTTACAACACTGAAGCTTTCTTT.